Each of the 15 T cell receptor beta chains below was sequenced from the same sample in a study of blood T cells in healthy people across ages. For the second PCR, which ran for about 6 to 11 cycles, a sample-barcoded 5' primer and a J-beta primer mix were used. TCRdb re-derived calls from the 5' RACE reads in MiXCR, one entry per CDR3 protein. The data contain about 900,000 distinct CDR3 sequences, around 62% of them singletons. The material sequenced was blood. These receptors all come from a man aged 25-40 years in good health.

The rearrangement joins TRBV6-2 or TRBV6-3 to TRBJ1-2; 8 positions match TRBD1. CDR3 length: 13 residues. Germline V gene sequence: CDR1 MNHEY, CDR2 SVGEGT. V was pared by 6 bases and J by 5 bases, with 5 bases of the junction left unmatched. DNA of the CDR3: TGTGCCAGCAGCGGACAGGGTTTTTATGGCTACACCTTC. It specifies CASSGQGFYGYTF.

The CDR3 DNA reads as TGCAGTGCTAAGGGCAGGGGGGCCTACACCTTC. As protein: CSAKGRGAYTF. The V call is TRBV20-1, the J call TRBJ1-2, with 7 positions matching TRBD1. This CDR3 is built from 11 residues. Germline CDR1 is DFQATT and CDR2 is SNEGSKA (reference sequence). The trim removed 4 bases at V and 10 bases at J, leaving 6 bases unmatched.

This chain links TRBV10-3 with TRBJ2-7; TRBD1 matches 10 bases. Germline CDR1 reads ENHRY; CDR2 reads SYGVKD. V was clipped by 4 bases and J by 3 bases; unmatched bases: 6. The CDR3 length is 15 residues. Written as DNA, the CDR3 is TGTGCCATCAGTGGGACCGGGACAGGGGTCTACGAGCAGTACTTC. Amino acids: CAISGTGTGVYEQYF.

The V and J genes are TRBV7-9 and TRBJ2-5; 12 bases line up with TRBD2. Germline CDR1 SEHNR, CDR2 FQNEAQ (reference sequence). V trimming: 3 bases; J trimming: 4 bases; junction bases outside the gene matches: 6. This CDR3 has 16 residues. CDR3: CASSFLLAGGPETQYF. The CDR3, as DNA: TGTGCCAGCAGCTTCTTACTAGCGGGAGGACCAGAGACCCAGTACTTC.

This clonotype has only a few counts. The chain combines TRBV7-2 with TRBJ1-5; TRBD1 agrees at 9 bases. V was pared by 4 bases and J by 5 bases, with 6 bases of the junction left unmatched. CDR1 and CDR2 from the germline V gene are SGHTA and FQGNSA. The CDR3 runs 15 residues. The CDR3 reads CASSYGQGRDQPQHF. CDR3 DNA sequence: TGTGCCAGCAGCTACGGACAGGGGCGGGATCAGCCCCAGCATTTT. Full variable domain (missing parts from reference TRBV7-2 and TRBJ1-5): GAGVSQSPSNKVTEKGKDVELRCDPISGHTALYWYRQSLGQGLEFLIYFQGNSAPDKSGLPSDRFSAERTGGSVSTLTIQRTQQEDSAVYLCASSYGQGRDQPQHFGDGTRLSIL.

The J gene is TRBJ2-5, the V gene TRBV3-1; D assignment may be TRBD1 or TRBD2 (5 bases each). The J call is doubtful: the DNA matches TRBJ2-7 better. The germline V gene has CDR1 LGHDT and CDR2 YNNKEL (reference sequence). This CDR3 is built from 15 residues. Here the CDR3 reads CASSVPGPKMGEQYF. DNA of the CDR3: TGTGCCAGCAGCGTACCGGGACCCAAAATGGGCGAGCAGTACTTC.

This clonotype has just a few counts. The V gene is TRBV21-1, the J gene TRBJ1-6; the table's TRBD1 call for D was not verified on the DNA. TRBV21-1 is reported as a pseudogene. The CDR3 contains 15 residues. CDR3 sequence reads: CASSRSGRESSPLHF. CDR3 in DNA: TGTGCCAGCAGCAGGTCGGGCAGGGAAAGCTCACCCCTCCACTTT.

The gene calls are TRBV7-2 and TRBJ1-1; 7 nucleotides line up with TRBD1. Germline-derived CDR1 and CDR2 are SGHTA and FQGNSA. The CDR3 is 15 residues long. J gave up 5 bases and V 5 bases, and 11 bases lay outside the gene matches. Written as DNA, the CDR3 is TGTGCCAGCAGCGCCATACAGGGGAGGAGAACTGAAGCTTTCTTT. Its protein product is CASSAIQGRRTEAFF.

V usage is TRBV4-2 and J usage is TRBJ2-4; 9 bases line up with TRBD2. Trimming removed 1 base from V and 0 bases from J; junction bases left unmatched: 10. The CDR3 runs to 19 residues. Germline CDR1 LGHNA, CDR2 YNFKEQ. CDR3 loop: CASSQAPSGTRLAKNIQYF. The CDR3 nucleotides read TGTGCCAGCAGCCAAGCGCCTAGCGGGACCCGCCTAGCCAAAAACATTCAGTACTTC.

This sequence joins TRBV9 and TRBJ2-1; D remains unclear. The CDR3 totals 12 residues. V lost 3 bases and J 5 bases, leaving 6 bases between the germline ends. The germline gives CDR1 SGDLS, CDR2 YYNGEE. The CDR3 DNA is TGTGCCAGCAGCGCACACGACAATGAGCAGTTCTTC. Protein: CASSAHDNEQFF.

This clonotype was detected a few times. J is TRBJ2-7 and V is TRBV28; 9 bases are shared with TRBD1. The J call may be faulty, since TRBJ2-5 better matches the DNA end. The CDR3 loop spans 14 amino acids. Germline loops: CDR1 MDHEN, CDR2 SYDVKM. CDR3 nucleotide sequence: TGTGCCAGCGACGCCACAGGGGGCTTTGAGACCCAGTACTTC. Encoded protein: CASDATGGFETQYF.

The chain carries TRBV10-3 and TRBJ1-2; possible D gene TRBD1, 5 bases. Per the germline V gene, CDR1 is ENHRY and CDR2 is SYGVKD. The CDR3 sequence is 16 residues long. V lost 0 bases and J lost 4, with 15 bases in between. CDR3 DNA sequence: TGTGCCATCAGTGAGTCACGGGGGGGACTAAGCTATGGCTACACCTTC. Translating it yields CAISESRGGLSYGYTF.

J is TRBJ2-4 and V is TRBV20-1; 7 nucleotides align to TRBD2. Germline values: CDR1 DFQATT, CDR2 SNEGSKA (reference sequence). V dropped 1 base and J dropped 2; count of bases not matched to a gene: 14. The CDR3 totals 18 residues. The CDR3 nucleotides are TGCAGTGCTAGAGGAGTTGGGAGGGCTGGCGGAACCAAAAACATTCAGTACTTC. It translates to CSARGVGRAGGTKNIQYF.

The rearrangement uses TRBV21-1 and TRBJ1-6. TRBV21-1 is tagged as a pseudogene. The CDR3 runs 20 residues. The CDR3 reads CASGTQETWRTSSYNSPLHF. DNA for the CDR3: TGTGCCAGCGGCACGCAGGAAACCTGGCGTACAAGCTCCTATAATTCACCCCTCCACTTT.

The chain is built from TRBV6-1 and TRBJ1-5; D unclear. This CDR3 has 15 amino acids. V was pared by 3 bases and J by 5 bases, with 14 bases between. Germline V lookup: CDR1 MNHNS, CDR2 SASEGT. As DNA, the CDR3 is TGTGCCAGCAGTGACTCTCCGGGGTTGGATCAGCCCCAGCATTTT. Its protein product is CASSDSPGLDQPQHF.